These 18 T cell receptor beta chains originate from one sample sequenced in a study of control samples from healthy donors and cancer patients (dated by TCRdb to about 2020). The library was prepared using the immunoSEQ multiplex PCR assay. TCRdb carries this immuneACCESS record with in-frame sequences only. Its versions omit some clonotypes, under half of them owing to an unresolved V gene in the studies checked, with the rest unexplained. This sample comprises 250,000 to 300,000 clones, over 70% of them detected only once. Of the sample, about 14% falls within the top ten clones. Sequenced: PBMCs. These receptors came from a woman aged 60-70 years with lung cancer.

With respect to this clone: At the DNA level, this CDR3 is encoded by other sequences in the same sample as well. CDR3 sequence: CASGLVQETQYF. CDR3 in DNA: TGTGCCAGCGGATTAGTACAAGAGACCCAGTACTTC. V and J are TRBV3-1 (or the pseudogene TRBV3-2) and TRBJ2-5; D gene ambiguous. The CDR3 loop spans 12 amino acids. CDR1 LGHDT and CDR2 YNNKEL come from the germline V gene (reference sequence). Trimming took 8 bases from V and 2 from J, leaving 9 bases between them.

The chain couples TRBV24-1 to TRBJ1-2, with TRBD1 matching 11 bases. V was clipped by 4 bases and J by 4 bases; unmatched bases: 7. Germline-derived CDR1 and CDR2 are KGHDR and SFDVKD. The CDR3 contains 16 residues. CDR3 coding DNA: TGTGCCACCAGTGACTCCGGGACAGGGGGGGTCTATGGCTACACCTTC. Translation gives CATSDSGTGGVYGYTF.

This chain links TRBV5-6 with TRBJ1-5, with TRBD1 as a possible D gene (5 bases). V was cut by 0 bases and J by 6 bases, with 10 bases left in between. Germline lookup yields CDR1 SGHDT and CDR2 YYEEEE. This CDR3 has 14 amino acids. CDR3 amino acids: CASSLGGRAQPQHF. CDR3 sequence (DNA): TGTGCCAGCAGCTTGGGGGGCAGGGCTCAGCCCCAGCATTTT. Combining the CDR3 with reference TRBV5-6 and TRBJ1-5 gives the whole variable domain DAGVTQSPTHLIKTRGQQVTLRCSPKSGHDTVSWYQQALGQGPQFIFQYYEEEERQRGNFPDRFSGHQFPNYSSELNVNALLLGDSALYLCASSLGGRAQPQHFGDGTRLSIL.

On this clone: The sample holds other DNA sequences that translate to the same CDR3. This chain connects TRBV19 to TRBJ1-1; the D is unclear. V was clipped by 4 bases and J by 0 bases, with 6 bases between them. The CDR3 is 13 amino acids. Germline CDR1 is LNHDA and CDR2 is SQIVND (reference sequence). This CDR3 reads CASSSTVNTEAFF. For the CDR3, the DNA is TGTGCCAGTAGTAGCACAGTGAACACTGAAGCTTTCTTT.

The rearrangement joins TRBV6-2 or TRBV6-3 to TRBJ2-2; TRBD1 matches 10 bases. Germline V gene sequence: CDR1 MNHEY, CDR2 SVGEGT. J lost 7 bases, V lost 5 bases, and 10 bases had no gene match. The CDR3 contains 16 residues. CDR3 residues: CASSLAGTGVVGELFF. CDR3 coding DNA: TGTGCCAGCAGTCTCGCCGGGACAGGGGTCGTCGGGGAGCTGTTTTTT.

As for this clone: A read error may account for a junction end that differs from germline. The V and J genes are TRBV5-5 and TRBJ1-1, with 10 nucleotides matching TRBD1. Germline V lookup: CDR1 SGHKS, CDR2 YYEKEE (reference sequence). This CDR3 region has 14 residues. CDR3 protein: CASSLADTGTGVLF. The CDR3, as DNA: TGTGCCAGCAGCTTGGCGGATACCGGGACAGGGGTTCTCTTT.

As to this clone: This sample also contains other DNA sequences that code for the same CDR3. V and J are TRBV6-1 and TRBJ1-2; D possibly corresponds to TRBD1 (6 bases). The CDR3 extends over 13 amino acids. The V end lost 3 bases, the J end lost 5 bases, and 10 bases lay between the germline ends. Germline loops: CDR1 MNHNS, CDR2 SASEGT. The CDR3 nucleotides read TGTGCCAGCAGTGAGGGACACCTATATGGCTACACCTTC. Translated: CASSEGHLYGYTF.

The rearrangement links TRBV3-1 (or the pseudogene TRBV3-2) to TRBJ1-1; D not resolved. CDR1 is LGHDT and CDR2 is YNNKEL in the germline V gene (reference sequence). The ends were cut back, 2 bases at V and 11 bases at J, with 9 bases in the middle. The CDR3 totals 11 residues. The CDR3 nucleotides read TGTGCCAGCAGCCAAACGGGGATGGCTTTCTTT. It translates to CASSQTGMAFF.

This rearrangement joins TRBV6-6 to TRBJ2-2, with 14 bases fitting TRBD2. This CDR3 spans 19 amino acids. V lost 5 bases, J lost 0 bases, and 8 bases stayed unmatched. Germline loops: CDR1 MNHNY, CDR2 SVGAGI (reference sequence). The CDR3 sequence is CASSLRLAGGPSNTGELFF. DNA for the CDR3: TGTGCCAGCAGTCTACGACTAGCGGGAGGGCCCTCGAACACCGGGGAGCTGTTTTTT.

The chain joins TRBV6-5 to TRBJ1-2, with 8 nucleotides matching TRBD1. The CDR3 is 14 residues long. V lost 5 bases, J lost 5 bases, and 7 bases stayed unmatched. Germline CDR1 MNHEY, CDR2 SVGAGI. In nucleotides, the CDR3 is TGTGCCAGCAGTCCGGACAGGGAGTGGTATGGCTACACCTTC. Translating it yields CASSPDREWYGYTF.

The gene calls are TRBV4-1 and TRBJ1-5; D is possibly TRBD1 (5 bases). The CDR3 sequence is 16 residues long. Germline lookup yields CDR1 MGHRA and CDR2 YSYEKL. Trimming removed 1 base at V and 3 bases at J, with 13 bases between. The CDR3 bases are TGCGCCAGCAGCCAAGGGGTTGGGGCATACAATCAGCCCCAGCATTTT. Translating it yields CASSQGVGAYNQPQHF.

Only a few counts were recorded for this clone. The chain couples TRBV18 to TRBJ2-2; D perhaps matches TRBD1 (6 bases). V was trimmed by 2 bases and J by 5 bases, leaving 12 bases between them. The germline V gene has CDR1 KGHSH and CDR2 LQKENI. CDR3 length: 15 amino acids. CDR3 protein: CASSPKQGRTGELFF. CDR3 nucleotide sequence: TGTGCCAGCTCACCAAAACAGGGCAGGACCGGGGAGCTGTTTTTT.

The chain is built from TRBV30 and TRBJ2-5, with 7 bases matching TRBD1. The J segment lost 4 bases and the V segment lost 5 bases, leaving 7 bases of the junction unmatched. In germline, CDR1 is GTSNPN, CDR2 SVGIG (reference sequence). The CDR3 has 13 residues. CDR3 DNA: TGTGCCTGGTCAATACAGGGGAGAGAGACCCAGTACTTC. Translating gives CAWSIQGRETQYF.

The chain couples TRBV3-1 (or the pseudogene TRBV3-2) to TRBJ1-5; TRBD1 might be the D (6 bases). V lost 2 bases and J 7 bases, leaving 12 bases between the germline ends. CDR1 and CDR2 (germline): LGHDT, YNNKEL (reference sequence). This CDR3 comprises 14 residues. The CDR3: CASSQTGNYQPQHF. The CDR3 DNA is TGTGCCAGCAGCCAAACAGGGAATTACCAGCCCCAGCATTTT.

The chain couples TRBV7-8 to TRBJ1-4, with 9 bases fitting TRBD1. V was clipped by 4 bases and J by 14 bases; unmatched bases: 14. The CDR3 sequence is 15 residues long. The germline gives CDR1 SGHVS, CDR2 FQNEAQ. The CDR3 loop is CASSSFRDRALGLFF. The CDR3 DNA is TGTGCCAGCAGCTCCTTTCGGGACAGGGCCCTAGGTCTGTTTTTT.

J is TRBJ2-7 and V is TRBV5-1; the match to TRBD2 covers 8 bases. The V segment lost 0 bases and the J segment 6 bases; nucleotides outside the gene matches: 8. The CDR3 runs 15 residues. CDR1 is SGHRS and CDR2 is YFSETQ in the germline V gene. This CDR3 reads CASSLELAGGGEQYF. The CDR3 bases are TGCGCCAGCAGCTTGGAGCTAGCGGGTGGCGGCGAGCAGTACTTC.

The chain is built from TRBV28 and TRBJ2-7; possibly TRBD1 or TRBD2 for D (6 bases each). From germline, CDR1 is MDHEN and CDR2 SYDVKM. This CDR3 comprises 16 residues. Deletions cut 7 bases from V and 2 bases from J, with 21 bases between. The CDR3 DNA sequence: TGTGCCAGCACCAAGGTAGGGGGGACTCCCCCCTACGAGCAGTACTTC. Translated, it gives CASTKVGGTPPYEQYF.

The CDR3 loop is CASSPLRGHGYTF. CDR3 sequence (DNA): TGTGCCAGCTCACCCCTGAGAGGCCATGGCTACACCTTC. The rearrangement links TRBV18 to TRBJ1-2; D gene unclear. This CDR3 has 13 residues. Trimming cost V 3 bases and J 6 bases, with 11 bases left between them. CDR1 is KGHSH and CDR2 is LQKENI in the germline V gene.